This T cell receptor (beta chain) was sequenced for a study of human T cells and chemical hapten exposure. At the level of the study: Diphenylcyclopropenone was applied weekly to patients' scalps across the roughly 24-week study.

The time point was: pre-sensitization, week 0. Treatment indicated: therapeutic diphenylcyclopropenone sensitization with weekly scalp DPC. At every patch-test visit, blood was drawn before the patch test was applied. This CDR3 has 11 amino acids. CDR1 and CDR2 (germline): SGHDN, FVKESK. TCRdb independently ran MiXCR on the RACE reads; one entry per CDR3 protein. The sample yields a few hundred thousand distinct CDR3 sequences, about 8.1% seen once. Study-wide results and caveats: Healthy individuals' immune responses may differ from those of donors, who had alopecia.

In its sample, this clonotype was seen a few times. Its antigen remains unidentified. Its ends do not fully match the called genes, so a read error is possible. The specimen comprised whole blood, sampled in connection with sensitization to the hapten diphenylcyclopropenone (DPC). The rearrangement joins TRBV14 to TRBJ2-1; D call uncertain. This sequence was found in a woman in her thirties or forties with alopecia areata. Some clones in this sample may be carry-over from other donors' samples. The CDR3 bases are TGTGCCAGCAGCCAAGTCGGCGAATCGTATTTC. This codes for CASSQVGESYF.